This T cell receptor beta chain was identified in a study of cytomegalovirus exposure and HLA in healthy donors. The wider study: Prior work identified around 120 million unique TCR beta sequences in around 170 million T cells.

As regards this clone: Its antigen is unknown.

60 Vbeta and 13 Jbeta primers were used in PCR. Authors' methods: Around 76 million unique TCR beta chains, about 12 million shared, were counted in a later analysis. Data came from immunoSEQ multiplex PCR; TCRdb stores just in-frame clones and leaves some out. For V, J and clone size, that table is used; D and trimming come from the DNA. The table records about 160,000 clones, about three quarters of them present only once. General study findings and limits: As a later analysis showed, several of the most significant clusters appeared to be linked to common viral pathogens. As confirmed in vitro, a few CMV-associated chains were specific for CMV antigens.

The TCR sequence derives from a woman aged 50 to 60 in good health and CMV-seropositive. The sequencing input was PBMCs.

In DNA, the CDR3 is TGTGCCAGCTCACCAGGGGCCAACTATGGCTACACCTTC. Translated, it gives CASSPGANYGYTF. The chain uses TRBV18 and TRBJ1-2; the D gene is possibly TRBD1 (5 bases). The CDR3 is made up of 13 amino acids. Germline values: CDR1 KGHSH, CDR2 LQKENI. The germline V and J ends were trimmed by 2 bases and 2 bases, with 6 bases remaining between them.